Sequencing of this T cell receptor beta chain was carried out in a study of regulatory T cells in long-lasting Graves disease. In building TCR beta libraries, iRepertoire HTBI primers were used together with Arm-PCR of CDR3 regions. Using its own MiXCR run on the multiplex PCR reads, TCRdb lists one record per CDR3 protein. The table records a few hundred thousand distinct CDR3 sequences, 13% of them present only once. V was pared by 1 base and J by 5 bases, with 1 base of the junction left unmatched. Germline CDR1 reads SGHRS; CDR2 reads YFSETQ. This CDR3 is 14 amino acids long. Time point: newly diagnosed GD, antithyroid drugs for less than 3 months. TCR sequences were obtained from RNA taken from PBMCs. This clonotype has a count of ten or more. This same sample was also part of a study on T cells in Graves' hyperthyroidism and ophthalmopathy.

The sequence was obtained from a man aged 25-40 years with Graves disease. Sequencing used peripheral blood mononuclear cells (PBMCs), obtained at new diagnosis, from a patient treated with antithyroid drugs. The chain joins TRBV5-1 to TRBJ2-3; 10 nucleotides line up with TRBD1. CDR3 in DNA: TGCGCCAGCAGCTTGCGGGACAGGGGAGATACGCAGTATTTT. Its translation is CASSLRDRGDTQYF. Combining the CDR3 with reference TRBV5-1 and TRBJ2-3 gives the whole variable domain KAGVTQTPRYLIKTRGQQVTLSCSPISGHRSVSWYQQTPGQGLQFLFEYFSETQRNKGNFPGRFSGRQFSNSRSEMNVSTLELGDSALYLCASSLRDRGDTQYFGPGTRLTVL.